The sequence of this T cell receptor (beta chain) was determined in a study of cytomegalovirus exposure and HLA in healthy donors. Whole-study results and caveats: It emerged from a later analysis that several of the most significant clusters appeared to be linked to common viral pathogens. A later analysis reportedly identified an Asian-associated ancestry cluster as carrying fewer N-insertions than the approximately 640-donor mean.

PCR amplification relied on 60 Vbeta primers (plus 13 Jbeta primers). Sequenced by immunoSEQ multiplex PCR; TCRdb stores in-frame clones only, minus some. The sample contains 130,000 to 150,000 clones, roughly 75% of which appear only once. Notes on this clone: Its antigen is not known.

V shed 10 bases and J 0 bases; nucleotides not matched to a gene: 11. This CDR3 is built from 15 residues. In germline, CDR1 is ENHRY, CDR2 SYGVKD. The material sequenced was PBMCs. This receptor was taken from a man aged 30 to 45 in good health and CMV-seronegative. The chain couples TRBV10-3 to TRBJ1-1; TRBD1 matches 7 bases. CDR3 coding DNA: TGTGCCACCGAACAGGGGCAGCTAATGAACACTGAAGCTTTCTTT. This encodes CATEQGQLMNTEAFF.